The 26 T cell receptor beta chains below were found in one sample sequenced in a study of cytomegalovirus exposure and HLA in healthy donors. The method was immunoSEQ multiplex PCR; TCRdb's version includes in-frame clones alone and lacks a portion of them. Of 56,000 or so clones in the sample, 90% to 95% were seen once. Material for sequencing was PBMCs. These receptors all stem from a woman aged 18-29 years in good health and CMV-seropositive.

CDR3 loop: CASSPPRTGEDEQYF. CDR3 nucleotide sequence: TGCGCCAGCAGTCCCCCCAGGACAGGCGAAGACGAGCAGTACTTC. The chain employs TRBV4-1 and TRBJ2-7, with 7 bases identical to TRBD1. CDR1 is MGHRA and CDR2 is YSYEKL in the germline V gene. The junction had 13 bases not matched to a gene; V was cut back by 6 bases and J by 5 bases. The length of the CDR3 is 15 residues.

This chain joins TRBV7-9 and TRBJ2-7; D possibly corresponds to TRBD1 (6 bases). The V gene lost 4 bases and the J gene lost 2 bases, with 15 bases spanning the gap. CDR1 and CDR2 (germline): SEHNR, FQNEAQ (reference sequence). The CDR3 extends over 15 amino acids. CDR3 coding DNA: TGTGCCAGCAGCTCGCCTTTGGACAGAACCTACGAGCAGTACTTC. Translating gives CASSSPLDRTYEQYF.

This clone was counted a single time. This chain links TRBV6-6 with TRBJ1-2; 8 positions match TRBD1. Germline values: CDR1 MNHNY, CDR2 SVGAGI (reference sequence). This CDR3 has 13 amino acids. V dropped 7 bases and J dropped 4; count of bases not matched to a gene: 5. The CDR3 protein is CASIGDRSYGYTF. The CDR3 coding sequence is TGTGCCAGCATTGGGGACAGGAGCTATGGCTACACCTTC.

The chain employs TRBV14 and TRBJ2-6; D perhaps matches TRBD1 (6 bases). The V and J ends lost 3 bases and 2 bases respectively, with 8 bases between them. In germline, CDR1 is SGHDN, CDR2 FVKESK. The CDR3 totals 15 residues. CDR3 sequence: CASSHGGTGANVLTF. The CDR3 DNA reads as TGTGCCAGCAGCCATGGGGGCACTGGGGCCAACGTCCTGACTTTC.

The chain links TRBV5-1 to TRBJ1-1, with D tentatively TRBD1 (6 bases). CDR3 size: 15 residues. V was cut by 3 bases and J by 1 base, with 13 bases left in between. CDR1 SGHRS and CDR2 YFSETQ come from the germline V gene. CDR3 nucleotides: TGCGCCAGCAGCTCCCTCCGGGACAAGAACACTGAAGCTTTCTTT. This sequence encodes CASSSLRDKNTEAFF.

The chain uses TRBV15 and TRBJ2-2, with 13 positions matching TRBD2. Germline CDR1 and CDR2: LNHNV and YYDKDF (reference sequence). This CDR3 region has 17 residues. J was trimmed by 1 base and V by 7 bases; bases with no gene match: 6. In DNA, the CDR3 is TGTGCCACCAAGCCGGGACTAGCGGGGCTGAACACCGGGGAGCTGTTTTTT. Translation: CATKPGLAGLNTGELFF.

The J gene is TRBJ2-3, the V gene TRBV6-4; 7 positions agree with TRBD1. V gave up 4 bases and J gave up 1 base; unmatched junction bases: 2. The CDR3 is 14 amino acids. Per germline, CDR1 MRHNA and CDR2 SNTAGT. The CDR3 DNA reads TGTGCCAGCAGTGTCACAGGGGGCACAGATACGCAGTATTTT. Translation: CASSVTGGTDTQYF.

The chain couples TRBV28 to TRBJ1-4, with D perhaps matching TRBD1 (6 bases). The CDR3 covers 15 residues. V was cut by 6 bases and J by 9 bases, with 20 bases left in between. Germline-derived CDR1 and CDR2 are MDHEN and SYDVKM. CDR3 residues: CASSLGGTSQKKLFF. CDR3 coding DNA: TGTGCCAGCAGCCTGGGGGGGACAAGCCAAAAAAAACTGTTTTTT.

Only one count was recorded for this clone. CDR3: CASSSAGAGTGELFF. Written as DNA, the CDR3 is TGTGCCAGCAGTTCAGCGGGGGCGGGCACCGGGGAGCTGTTTTTT. The J gene is TRBJ2-2, the V gene TRBV6-5, with 8 bases aligning to TRBD2. There are 15 residues in the CDR3. CDR1 MNHEY and CDR2 SVGAGI come from the germline V gene. The J segment lost 4 bases and the V segment lost 4 bases, leaving 5 bases of the junction unmatched.

CDR3 in amino acids: CASSDTRNTEAFF. The CDR3 DNA reads as TGTGCCAGTAGTGACACGCGAAACACTGAAGCTTTCTTT. The chain links TRBV19 to TRBJ1-1; unclear D gene. This CDR3 spans 13 amino acids. Germline V gene data show CDR1 as LNHDA and CDR2 as SQIVND (reference sequence). V lost 5 bases and J lost 2, with 9 bases in between. Full variable domain (remainder filled in from reference TRBV19 and TRBJ1-1): DGGITQSPKYLFRKEGQNVTLSCEQNLNHDAMYWYRQDPGQGLRLIYYSQIVNDFQKGDIAEGYSVSREKKESFPLTVTSAQKNPTAFYLCASSDTRNTEAFFGQGTRLTVV.

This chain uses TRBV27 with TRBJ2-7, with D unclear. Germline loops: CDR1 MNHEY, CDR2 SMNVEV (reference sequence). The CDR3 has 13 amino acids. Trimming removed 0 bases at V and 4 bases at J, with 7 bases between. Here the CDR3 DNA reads TGTGCCAGCAGTTTATCCCCCTTTTACGAGCAGTACTTC. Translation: CASSLSPFYEQYF.

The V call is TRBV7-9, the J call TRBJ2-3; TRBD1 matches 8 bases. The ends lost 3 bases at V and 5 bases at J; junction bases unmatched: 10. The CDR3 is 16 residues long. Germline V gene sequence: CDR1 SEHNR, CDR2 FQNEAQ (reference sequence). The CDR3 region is CASSFYRGSRGDTQYF. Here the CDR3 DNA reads TGTGCCAGCAGCTTTTACAGGGGGTCAAGAGGAGATACGCAGTATTTT.

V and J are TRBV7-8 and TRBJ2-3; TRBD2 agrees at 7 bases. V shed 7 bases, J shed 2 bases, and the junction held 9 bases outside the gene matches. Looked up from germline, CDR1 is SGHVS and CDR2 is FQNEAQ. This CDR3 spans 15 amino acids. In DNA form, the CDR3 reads TGTGCCAGCACCAAGGGGCGGGGGACCACAGATACGCAGTATTTT. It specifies CASTKGRGTTDTQYF.

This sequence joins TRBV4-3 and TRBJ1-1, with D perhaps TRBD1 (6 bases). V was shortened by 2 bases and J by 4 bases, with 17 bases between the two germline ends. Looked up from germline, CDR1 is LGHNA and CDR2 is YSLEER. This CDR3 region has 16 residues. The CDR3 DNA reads TGCGCCAGCAGCCAAAATTTTCGGGGGGGCGTCACTGAAGCTTTCTTT. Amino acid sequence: CASSQNFRGGVTEAFF.

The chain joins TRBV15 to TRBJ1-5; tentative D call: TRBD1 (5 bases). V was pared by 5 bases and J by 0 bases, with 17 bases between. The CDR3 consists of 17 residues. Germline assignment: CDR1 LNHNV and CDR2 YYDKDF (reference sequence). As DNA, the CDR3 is TGTGCCACCAGCGCCGGTCTGACAGCATCTAGCAATCAGCCCCAGCATTTT. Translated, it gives CATSAGLTASSNQPQHF.

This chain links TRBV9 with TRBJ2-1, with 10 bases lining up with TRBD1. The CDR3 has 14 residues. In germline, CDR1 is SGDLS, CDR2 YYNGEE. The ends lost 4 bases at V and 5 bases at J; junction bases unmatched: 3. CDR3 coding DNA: TGTGCCAGCAGCCCGGGACAGGGGCACAATGAGCAGTTCTTC. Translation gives CASSPGQGHNEQFF.

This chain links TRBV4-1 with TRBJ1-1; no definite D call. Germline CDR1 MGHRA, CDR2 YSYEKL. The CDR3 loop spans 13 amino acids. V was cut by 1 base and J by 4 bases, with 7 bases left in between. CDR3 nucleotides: TGCGCCAGCAGCCAAGGAGGGATCACTGAAGCTTTCTTT. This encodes CASSQGGITEAFF.

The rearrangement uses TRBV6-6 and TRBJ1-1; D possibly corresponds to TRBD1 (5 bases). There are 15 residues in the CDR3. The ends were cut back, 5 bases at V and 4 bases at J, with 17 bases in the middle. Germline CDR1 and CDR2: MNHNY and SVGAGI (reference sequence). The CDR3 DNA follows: TGTGCCAGCAGTATTTCGCAGGGTTCCGGCACTGAAGCTTTCTTT. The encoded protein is CASSISQGSGTEAFF.

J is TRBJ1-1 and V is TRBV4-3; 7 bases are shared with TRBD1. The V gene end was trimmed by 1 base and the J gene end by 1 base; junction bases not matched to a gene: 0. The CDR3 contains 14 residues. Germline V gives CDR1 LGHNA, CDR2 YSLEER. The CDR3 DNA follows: TGCGCCAGCAGCCAAGGACAGGGGAACACTGAAGCTTTCTTT. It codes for CASSQGQGNTEAFF.

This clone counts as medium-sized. CDR3 nucleotides: TGTGCCAGCAGCTTAGTTGCGGACAGCTACGAGCAGTACTTC. The encoded protein is CASSLVADSYEQYF. This rearrangement joins TRBV7-9 to TRBJ2-7, with D possibly being TRBD1 (6 bases). V lost 1 base and J lost 3, with 10 bases in between. CDR1 is SEHNR, CDR2 FQNEAQ, per germline (reference sequence). This CDR3 spans 14 amino acids.

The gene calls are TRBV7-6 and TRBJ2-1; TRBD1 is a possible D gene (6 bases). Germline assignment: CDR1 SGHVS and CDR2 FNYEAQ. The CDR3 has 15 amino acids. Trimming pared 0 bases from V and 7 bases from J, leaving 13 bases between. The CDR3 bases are TGTGCCAGCAGCTTAGCACAGGGAAAGGGTAATGAGCAGTTCTTC. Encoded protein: CASSLAQGKGNEQFF.

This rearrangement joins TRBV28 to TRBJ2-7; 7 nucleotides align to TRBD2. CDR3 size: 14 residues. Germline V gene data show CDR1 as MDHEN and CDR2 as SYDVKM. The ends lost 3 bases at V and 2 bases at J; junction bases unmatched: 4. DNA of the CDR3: TGTGCCAGCAGTTTCGGGGGGTTTCCCTACGAGCAGTACTTC. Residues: CASSFGGFPYEQYF.

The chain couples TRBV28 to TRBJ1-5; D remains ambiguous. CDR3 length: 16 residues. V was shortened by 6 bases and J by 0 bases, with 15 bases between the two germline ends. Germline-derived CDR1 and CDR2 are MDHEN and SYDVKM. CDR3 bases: TGTGCCAGCAGCCGCGGGCCGGGCCATAGCAATCAGCCCCAGCATTTT. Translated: CASSRGPGHSNQPQHF.

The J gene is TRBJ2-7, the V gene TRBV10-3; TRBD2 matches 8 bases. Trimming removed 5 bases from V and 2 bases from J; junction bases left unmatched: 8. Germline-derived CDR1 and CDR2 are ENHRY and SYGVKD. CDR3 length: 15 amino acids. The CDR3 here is CAISPGTSIPYEQYF. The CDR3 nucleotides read TGTGCCATCAGTCCCGGGACTAGTATCCCCTACGAGCAGTACTTC.

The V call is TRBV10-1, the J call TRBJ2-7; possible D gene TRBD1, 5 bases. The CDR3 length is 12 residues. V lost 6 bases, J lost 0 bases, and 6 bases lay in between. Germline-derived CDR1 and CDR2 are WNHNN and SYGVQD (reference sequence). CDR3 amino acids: CASSDSSYEQYF. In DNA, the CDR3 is TGCGCCAGCAGCGACAGCTCCTACGAGCAGTACTTC.

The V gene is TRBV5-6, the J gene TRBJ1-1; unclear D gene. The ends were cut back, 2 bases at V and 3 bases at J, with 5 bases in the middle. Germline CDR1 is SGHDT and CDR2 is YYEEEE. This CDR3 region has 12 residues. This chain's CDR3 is CASSFSDTEAFF. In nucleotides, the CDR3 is TGTGCCAGCAGCTTTTCTGACACTGAAGCTTTCTTT.